This TCR beta chain was documented in a study of cytomegalovirus exposure and HLA in healthy donors. On the study more broadly: According to later analysis, the same platform produced the 110 or so validation and about 700 first-cohort repertoires.

General study results and limits: In vitro confirmation showed a few CMV-associated chains to be CMV antigen specific.

As regards this clone: No antigen is known for it.

Sequencing was performed with immunoSEQ multiplex PCR; in TCRdb, only in-frame clones are kept and a portion is missing. The table records a few hundred thousand clones, 88% of them present only once. V lost 2 bases and J lost 7, with 11 bases in between. The CDR3 loop spans 13 amino acids. Germline V lookup: CDR1 MNHNS, CDR2 SASEGT. The gene calls are TRBV6-1 and TRBJ1-1, with D tentatively TRBD1 (6 bases). This clonotype originated in a woman aged 18 to 35 in good health and CMV-seronegative. Sequencing was carried out using PBMCs. CDR3 amino acids: CASSERQVLEAFF. The DNA of the CDR3 is TGTGCCAGCAGTGAACGACAGGTGCTTGAAGCTTTCTTT.